These 6 T cell receptor beta chains came from one sample sequenced in a study of T cells expressing NK-cell markers. TCRdb reprocessed the 5' RACE reads and reports one entry per CDR3 protein, with no DNA. The record lists roughly 390,000 distinct CDR3 sequences, of which the ten most abundant hold 4% to 6.5%. The sequenced sample was blood T cells: a sorted CD56 or NKG2C T cell subset, CD4+ or CD8+ T cells, or bulk PBMC T cells (not recorded which). These receptor sequences come from a man aged 18 to 69 in good health.

CDR3 in amino acids: CASSYRGLSYNEQFF. J is TRBJ2-1 and V is TRBV6-5. Germline V gene sequence: CDR1 MNHEY, CDR2 SVGAGI. The CDR3 totals 15 residues.

The chain has TRBV3-1 and TRBJ2-7; the D gene TCRdb calls, TRBD1, cannot be checked with no DNA. Per the germline V gene, CDR1 is LGHDT and CDR2 is YNNKEL (reference sequence). The CDR3 covers 16 residues. The CDR3 here is CASSLYPGTGVHEQYF.

This sequence joins TRBV28 and TRBJ1-1; the TCRdb call, TRBD1, lacks DNA for checking. This CDR3 region has 13 residues. Germline values: CDR1 MDHEN, CDR2 SYDVKM. The CDR3 reads CASSIRDRIEAFF.

The chain couples TRBV25-1 to TRBJ2-5; TCRdb's D call of TRBD1 is untestable without DNA. CDR1 is MGHDK and CDR2 is SYGVNS in the germline V gene. There are 15 residues in the CDR3. The CDR3 loop reads CASSDSGTPFETQYF.

This chain links TRBV10-3 with TRBJ1-5. The CDR3 contains 13 residues. The germline CDR1 and CDR2 sequences are ENHRY and SYGVKD. CDR3 sequence reads: CAISEIGNQPQHF.

The J gene is TRBJ2-3, the V gene TRBV5-4; TCRdb gives TRBD1 as the D gene, but with no DNA this cannot be confirmed. CDR3 size: 15 residues. Germline CDR1 SGHNT, CDR2 YYREEE (reference sequence). CDR3 in amino acids: CASSLEGTRGFRQYF. Using reference TRBV5-4 and TRBJ2-3 for the parts outside the CDR3, the full variable domain is ETGVTQSPTHLIKTRGQQVTLRCSSQSGHNTVSWYQQALGQGPQFIFQYYREEENGRGNFPPRFSGLQFPNYSSELNVNALELDDSALYLCASSLEGTRGFRQYFGPGTRLTVL.